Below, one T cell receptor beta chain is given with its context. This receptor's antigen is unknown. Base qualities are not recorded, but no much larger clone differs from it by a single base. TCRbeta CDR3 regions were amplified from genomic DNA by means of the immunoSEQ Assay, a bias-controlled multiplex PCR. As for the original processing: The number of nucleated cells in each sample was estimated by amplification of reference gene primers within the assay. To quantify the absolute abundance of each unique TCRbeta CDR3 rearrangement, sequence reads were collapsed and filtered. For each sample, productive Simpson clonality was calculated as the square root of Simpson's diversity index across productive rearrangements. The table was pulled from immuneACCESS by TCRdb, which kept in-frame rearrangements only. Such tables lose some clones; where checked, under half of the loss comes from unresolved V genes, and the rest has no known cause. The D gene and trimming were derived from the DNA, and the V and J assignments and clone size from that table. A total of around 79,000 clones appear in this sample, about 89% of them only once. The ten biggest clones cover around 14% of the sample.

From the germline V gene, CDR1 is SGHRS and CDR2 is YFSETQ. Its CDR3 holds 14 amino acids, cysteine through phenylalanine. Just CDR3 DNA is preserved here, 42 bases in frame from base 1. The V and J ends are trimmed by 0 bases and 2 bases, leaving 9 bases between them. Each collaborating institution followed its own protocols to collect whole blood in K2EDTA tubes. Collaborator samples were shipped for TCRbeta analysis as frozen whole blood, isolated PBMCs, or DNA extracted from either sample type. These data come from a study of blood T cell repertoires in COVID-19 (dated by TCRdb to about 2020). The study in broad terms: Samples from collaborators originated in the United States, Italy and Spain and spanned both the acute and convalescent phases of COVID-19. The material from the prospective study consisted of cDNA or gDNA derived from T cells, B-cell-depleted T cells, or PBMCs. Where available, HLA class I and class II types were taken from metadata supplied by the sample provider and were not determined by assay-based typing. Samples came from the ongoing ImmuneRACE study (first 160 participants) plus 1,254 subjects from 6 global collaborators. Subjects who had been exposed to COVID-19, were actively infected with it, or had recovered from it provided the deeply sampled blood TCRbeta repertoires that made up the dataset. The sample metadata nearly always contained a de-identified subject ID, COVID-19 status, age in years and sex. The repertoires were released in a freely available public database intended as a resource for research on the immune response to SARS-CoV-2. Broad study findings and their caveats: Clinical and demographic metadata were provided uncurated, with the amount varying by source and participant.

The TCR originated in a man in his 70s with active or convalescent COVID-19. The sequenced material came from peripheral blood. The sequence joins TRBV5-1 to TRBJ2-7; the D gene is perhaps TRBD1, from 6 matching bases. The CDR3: CASSLERTAYEQYF. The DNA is TGCGCCAGCAGCTTGGAAAGGACAGCCTACGAGCAGTACTTC.